Presented here are 28 T cell receptor beta chains from one specimen sequenced in a study of beta chain features in type 1 diabetes. Study outcomes and limitations: Moderate yet significant TCRB CDR3 shortening was seen in Type 1 diabetes patients in all four CD4+ subsets.

Every bit of the isolated RNA underwent reverse transcription, so sequencing read expressed TCRB transcripts. TCRdb keeps only in-frame clones here, not all; method: immunoSEQ multiplex PCR. The sample lists hundreds of thousands of clones, 13% seen once, with roughly 0.022% in the top ten. These TCRs' antigens remain unknown. Material: naive CD4+ T cells from blood. These receptor sequences come from a man younger than 35 with type 1 diabetes.

The chain uses TRBV18 and TRBJ2-5; TRBD2 matches at 7 bases. The CDR3 consists of 15 residues. Germline CDR1 reads KGHSH; CDR2 reads LQKENI. After removal of 3 bases from V and 2 bases from J, the junction contained 6 bases not matched to a gene. The CDR3 here is CASSPLAGQQETQYF. As DNA, the CDR3 is TGTGCCAGCTCACCCTTAGCGGGTCAACAAGAGACCCAGTACTTC.

The chain recombines TRBV15 with TRBJ1-6; D is unresolved. This CDR3 spans 13 amino acids. Per the germline V gene, CDR1 is LNHNV and CDR2 is YYDKDF (reference sequence). The V gene lost 0 bases and the J gene lost 9 bases, with 6 bases spanning the gap. The CDR3 here is CATSRDPVSPLHF. DNA of the CDR3: TGTGCCACCAGCAGAGATCCAGTTTCACCCCTCCACTTT.

This clone occurred a few times. CDR3 protein: CASSESLGSYNEQFF. The CDR3 nucleotides read TGTGCCAGCAGTGAATCCCTGGGTTCCTACAATGAGCAGTTCTTC. V gene TRBV6-1 combines with J gene TRBJ2-1; no clear D. Germline CDR1 reads MNHNS; CDR2 reads SASEGT. Trimming cost V 2 bases and J 1 base, with 9 bases left between them. There are 15 residues in the CDR3.

The genes are TRBV11-3 and TRBJ1-1; 7 bases are a match to TRBD1. CDR1 is SGHNT, CDR2 YENEEA, per germline. The CDR3 runs 15 residues. V lost 5 bases and J lost 0; bases outside the gene matches: 6. The CDR3 spells CASSMPTGLNTEAFF. CDR3 coding DNA: TGTGCCAGCAGCATGCCGACAGGGCTGAACACTGAAGCTTTCTTT.

This clone was picked up a small number of times. V usage is TRBV2 and J usage is TRBJ2-3; TRBD2 might be the D (6 bases). Trimming shortened V by 8 bases and J by 3 bases, and 21 bases separated the two germline ends. This CDR3 is built from 16 residues. Germline V gene data show CDR1 as SNHLY and CDR2 as FYNNEI. CDR3 sequence: CASGGRTLASTDTQYF. The DNA of the CDR3 is TGTGCCAGCGGGGGACGAACACTAGCCTCTACAGATACGCAGTATTTT.

The CDR3 nucleotides read TGTGCCAGTAGTAGGACAGGGAGGGGCTACTACGAGCAGTACTTC. Protein sequence: CASSRTGRGYYEQYF. V and J are TRBV19 and TRBJ2-7; TRBD1 is a possible D gene (8 bases). Trimming cost V 4 bases and J 3 bases, with 16 bases left between them. Per the germline V gene, CDR1 is LNHDA and CDR2 is SQIVND (reference sequence). The CDR3 contains 15 residues. Variable domain in full (rest from reference TRBV19 and TRBJ2-7): DGGITQSPKYLFRKEGQNVTLSCEQNLNHDAMYWYRQDPGQGLRLIYYSQIVNDFQKGDIAEGYSVSREKKESFPLTVTSAQKNPTAFYLCASSRTGRGYYEQYFGPGTRLTVT.

The CDR3 sequence: CASSQHRLAGDTDTQYF. CDR3 DNA sequence: TGCGCCAGCAGCCAACACCGACTAGCGGGGGACACAGATACGCAGTATTTT. This sequence joins TRBV4-1 and TRBJ2-3; 12 nucleotides align to TRBD2. Germline V lookup: CDR1 MGHRA, CDR2 YSYEKL. Trimming took 2 bases from V and 2 from J; bases not matched to a gene: 5. This CDR3 spans 17 amino acids.

The chain links TRBV6-5 to TRBJ2-5; 9 nucleotides match TRBD1. Looked up from germline, CDR1 is MNHEY and CDR2 is SVGAGI. V lost 10 bases to trimming and J lost 2 bases; unmatched junction nucleotides: 5. The length of the CDR3 is 13 residues. The chain's CDR3 is CAIGQGIQETQYF. The CDR3 coding sequence is TGTGCCATCGGACAGGGGATACAAGAGACCCAGTACTTC.

This sequence joins TRBV14 and TRBJ1-1, with D maybe TRBD1 (5 bases). This CDR3 spans 16 amino acids. Trimming cost V 5 bases and J 0 bases, with 16 bases left between them. The germline V gene encodes CDR1 SGHDN and CDR2 FVKESK. CDR3 region: CASSVGTGIMNTEAFF. Here the CDR3 DNA reads TGTGCCAGCAGCGTTGGGACGGGAATCATGAACACTGAAGCTTTCTTT.

This clone was seen a handful of times. The V gene is TRBV7-3, the J gene TRBJ2-2; D is unresolved. The V gene lost 8 bases and the J gene lost 0 bases, with 10 bases spanning the gap. Looked up from germline, CDR1 is SGHTA and CDR2 is FQGTGA. This CDR3 spans 14 amino acids. CDR3 coding DNA: TGTGCCAGCGGCCTAGATTCGAACACCGGGGAGCTGTTTTTT. Translated: CASGLDSNTGELFF.

The chain combines TRBV5-4 with TRBJ2-3; a weak D match, TRBD1 (6 bases). The CDR3 is 14 amino acids. In germline, CDR1 is SGHNT, CDR2 YYREEE (reference sequence). V shed 6 bases and J shed 0 bases, with 11 bases lying between them. CDR3 nucleotide sequence: TGTGCCAGCACAGGGGACCCAAGCACAGATACGCAGTATTTT. This sequence encodes CASTGDPSTDTQYF.

A few counts support this clone. The genes are TRBV29-1 and TRBJ1-1; tentative D call: TRBD1 (5 bases). With 4 bases removed from V and 0 bases from J, the gap between germline ends came to 12 bases. The germline V gene has CDR1 SQVTM and CDR2 ANQGSEA. CDR3 size: 14 residues. The CDR3 loop reads CSVVLQDMNTEAFF. The CDR3 region has the DNA TGCAGCGTTGTGCTCCAGGACATGAACACTGAAGCTTTCTTT.

This clone was seen more than once but under ten times. The rearrangement uses TRBV18 and TRBJ2-3, with 9 nucleotides matching TRBD2. The germline gives CDR1 KGHSH, CDR2 LQKENI. The junction had 6 bases not matched to a gene; V was cut back by 1 base and J by 7 bases. The CDR3 contains 15 residues. In nucleotides, the CDR3 is TGTGCCAGCTCACCACAGGCGGGGGGGCCTAATACGCAGTATTTT. This translates into CASSPQAGGPNTQYF.

V usage is TRBV7-9 and J usage is TRBJ1-5; D might be TRBD1 (5 bases). Germline CDR1 SEHNR, CDR2 FQNEAQ (reference sequence). Trimming took 4 bases from V and 1 from J, leaving 17 bases between them. The CDR3 sequence is 17 residues long. CDR3 DNA: TGTGCCAGCAGCTCGGACAAAGAGGATTGGAGCAATCAGCCCCAGCATTTT. Its protein product is CASSSDKEDWSNQPQHF. The full variable domain, completed using reference TRBV7-9 and TRBJ1-5, is DTGVSQNPRHKITKRGQNVTFRCDPISEHNRLYWYRQTLGQGPEFLTYFQNEAQLEKSRLLSDRFSAERPKGSFSTLEIQRTEQGDSAMYLCASSSDKEDWSNQPQHFGDGTRLSIL.

This clone was detected a few times. The chain recombines TRBV7-2 with TRBJ1-4; D not resolved. Germline V gene data show CDR1 as SGHTA and CDR2 as FQGNSA. This CDR3 is built from 15 residues. V gave up 5 bases and J gave up 8 bases, with 18 bases separating them. CDR3 coding DNA: TGTGCCAGCAGCCCGGCGGCCCTTTCGGGGGAAAAACTGTTTTTT. It yields the protein CASSPAALSGEKLFF.

The chain is built from TRBV6-5 and TRBJ1-2; 8 nucleotides align to TRBD1. Germline V gives CDR1 MNHEY, CDR2 SVGAGI. This CDR3 has 14 amino acids. J lost 5 bases, V lost 6 bases, and 8 bases had no gene match. This CDR3 is CASSGQGAEYGYTF. CDR3 bases: TGTGCCAGCAGCGGACAGGGAGCCGAATATGGCTACACCTTC.

This clone was observed a few times. V usage is TRBV2 and J usage is TRBJ2-3; D is undetermined. Trimming removed 6 bases at V and 1 base at J, with 17 bases between. CDR3 length: 16 amino acids. The germline V gene encodes CDR1 SNHLY and CDR2 FYNNEI. CDR3 in DNA: TGTGCCAGCAGGTCCCCCGGTCCTACTCGCACAGATACGCAGTATTTT. Amino acids: CASRSPGPTRTDTQYF.

Of note for this clone: The sample holds other DNA sequences that translate to the same CDR3. The V and J genes are TRBV28 and TRBJ2-1, with no clear D. The CDR3 totals 11 residues. From germline, CDR1 is MDHEN and CDR2 SYDVKM. V dropped 3 bases and J dropped 7 bases, with 4 bases sitting between them. CDR3 loop: CASSLLNEQFF. In nucleotides, the CDR3 is TGTGCCAGCAGTTTGTTGAATGAGCAGTTCTTC.

The CDR3, as DNA: TGCGCCAGCAGCCGAGTGACAGGGGAGACTGAAGCTTTCTTT. Protein sequence: CASSRVTGETEAFF. V gene TRBV4-1 combines with J gene TRBJ1-1; 8 bases agree with TRBD1. The junction had 6 bases not matched to a gene; V was cut back by 4 bases and J by 5 bases. There are 14 residues in the CDR3. In germline, CDR1 is MGHRA, CDR2 YSYEKL.

The chain joins TRBV29-1 to TRBJ1-2, with D hard to call. Trimming left V 6 bases short and J 7 bases short, with 21 bases between. The CDR3 totals 14 residues. Germline V gene sequence: CDR1 SQVTM, CDR2 ANQGSEA. The CDR3 DNA reads as TGCAGCGTCCCACGGTCCGGCGGGTTAGGTGGCTACACCTTC. Translation: CSVPRSGGLGGYTF.

This clone was seen more than once but under ten times. This chain links TRBV5-1 with TRBJ1-1, with unresolved D. The CDR3 spans 12 residues. The germline V gene encodes CDR1 SGHRS and CDR2 YFSETQ. V lost 5 bases to trimming and J lost 5 bases, with 10 bases between them. The CDR3 DNA follows: TGCGCCAGCAGGCTGGACGGTACTGAAGCTTTCTTT. It specifies CASRLDGTEAFF. Based on the CDR3 plus reference TRBV5-1 and TRBJ1-1, the full variable domain is KAGVTQTPRYLIKTRGQQVTLSCSPISGHRSVSWYQQTPGQGLQFLFEYFSETQRNKGNFPGRFSGRQFSNSRSEMNVSTLELGDSALYLCASRLDGTEAFFGQGTRLTVV.

The chain couples TRBV7-9 to TRBJ2-2; tentatively, D is TRBD1 or TRBD2 (5 bases each). Trimming took 2 bases from V and 7 from J, leaving 14 bases between them. This CDR3 region has 15 residues. In germline, CDR1 is SEHNR, CDR2 FQNEAQ (reference sequence). The CDR3 DNA is TGTGCCAGCAGCTTATGGGAGCAGGGCAGCGGGGAGCTGTTTTTT. It translates to CASSLWEQGSGELFF. Together with reference TRBV7-9 and TRBJ2-2, the CDR3 gives the full variable domain: DTGVSQNPRHKITKRGQNVTFRCDPISEHNRLYWYRQTLGQGPEFLTYFQNEAQLEKSRLLSDRFSAERPKGSFSTLEIQRTEQGDSAMYLCASSLWEQGSGELFFGEGSRLTVL.

This chain uses TRBV4-2 with TRBJ2-5; TRBD1 or TRBD2 may be the D gene (5 bases each). The DNA end favors TRBJ2-7, so the J call may be wrong. The CDR3 consists of 13 residues. CDR1 and CDR2 from the germline V gene are LGHNA and YNFKEQ. CDR3 sequence reads: CASSQGGDFEQYF. The CDR3 DNA sequence: TGTGCCAGCAGCCAAGGAGGGGATTTCGAGCAGTACTTC.

This clone was observed a handful of times. The chain uses TRBV7-9 and TRBJ1-6, with D possibly being TRBD1 (5 bases). V was clipped by 5 bases and J by 5 bases, with 16 bases between them. The CDR3 is made up of 16 amino acids. Germline V lookup: CDR1 SEHNR, CDR2 FQNEAQ (reference sequence). The CDR3 DNA is TGTGCCAGCAGCCTGTGGGCAGGGAGGGATAATTCACCCCTCCACTTT. It translates to CASSLWAGRDNSPLHF.

The genes are TRBV27 and TRBJ1-5; D is perhaps TRBD1 (5 bases). Germline V gene sequence: CDR1 MNHEY, CDR2 SMNVEV (reference sequence). The length of the CDR3 is 16 residues. V lost 6 bases and J 0 bases, leaving 15 bases between the germline ends. The CDR3 DNA is TGTGCCAGCAGATCAGGGCTGGGGGATAGCAATCAGCCCCAGCATTTT. It is translated as CASRSGLGDSNQPQHF.

This chain connects TRBV30 to TRBJ2-7; 10 nucleotides match TRBD1. V shed 0 bases, J shed 2 bases, and the junction held 4 bases outside the gene matches. Germline CDR1 is GTSNPN and CDR2 is SVGIG (reference sequence). This CDR3 region has 15 residues. The CDR3 loop is CAWSVWTGGTYEQYF. The CDR3 DNA follows: TGTGCCTGGAGTGTATGGACAGGGGGGACCTACGAGCAGTACTTC. The full variable domain, completed using reference TRBV30 and TRBJ2-7, is SQTIHQWPATLVQPVGSPLSLECTVEGTSNPNLYWYRQAAGRGLQLLFYSVGIGQISSEVPQNLSASRPQDRQFILSSKKLLLSDSGFYLCAWSVWTGGTYEQYFGPGTRLTVT.

The chain combines TRBV6-5 with TRBJ1-1, with no clear D. The CDR3 is 15 amino acids. Trimming removed 0 bases from V and 0 bases from J, with 8 bases in between. Germline CDR1 MNHEY, CDR2 SVGAGI. This chain's CDR3 is CASSYSDNMNTEAFF. The DNA for the CDR3 is TGTGCCAGCAGTTACTCGGATAACATGAACACTGAAGCTTTCTTT.

This clone turned up a few times. This sequence joins TRBV7-9 and TRBJ1-4; D call uncertain. The V gene's germline CDR1 is SEHNR and CDR2 FQNEAQ (reference sequence). V shed 2 bases and J shed 0 bases, with 10 bases lying between them. The CDR3 extends over 16 amino acids. The CDR3 sequence: CASSLSHFATNEKLFF. As DNA, the CDR3 is TGTGCCAGCAGCTTATCCCACTTTGCAACTAATGAAAAACTGTTTTTT.